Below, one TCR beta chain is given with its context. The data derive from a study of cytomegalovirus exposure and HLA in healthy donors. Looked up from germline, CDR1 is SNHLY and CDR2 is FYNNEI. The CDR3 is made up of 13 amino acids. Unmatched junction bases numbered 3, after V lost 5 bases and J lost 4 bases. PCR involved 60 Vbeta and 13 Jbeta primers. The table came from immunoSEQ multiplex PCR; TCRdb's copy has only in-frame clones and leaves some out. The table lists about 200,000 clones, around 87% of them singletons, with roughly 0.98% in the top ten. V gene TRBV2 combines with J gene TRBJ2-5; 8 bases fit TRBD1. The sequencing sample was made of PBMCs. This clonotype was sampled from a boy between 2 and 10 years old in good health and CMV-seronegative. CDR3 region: CASSRDRGETQYF. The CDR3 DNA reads TGTGCCAGCAGTCGCGACAGGGGAGAGACCCAGTACTTC.